Each of the 12 T cell receptor beta chains below was sequenced from the same sample in a study of blood T cell repertoires in COVID-19. Repertoires were generated with immunoSEQ multiplex PCR, while TCRdb's copy carries only in-frame clones and drops some. The sample lists around 190,000 clones; more than 75% were seen once. The sample comprised peripheral blood. All receptors derive from a human donor in a cohort sampled during active COVID-19.

The rearrangement links TRBV27 to TRBJ2-7; D is unclear. The CDR3 is made up of 14 amino acids. Germline V lookup: CDR1 MNHEY, CDR2 SMNVEV (reference sequence). The ends were cut back, 6 bases at V and 2 bases at J, with 14 bases in the middle. The CDR3 DNA is TGTGCCAGCAGCCCCACGACCCTAGCCTACGAGCAGTACTTC. Protein sequence: CASSPTTLAYEQYF.

This clone turned up a few times. V gene TRBV6-5 combines with J gene TRBJ1-1, with TRBD1 matching 7 bases. This CDR3 has 14 residues. The V and J ends lost 7 bases and 5 bases, in that order; junction bases with no gene match: 10. CDR1 and CDR2 (germline): MNHEY, SVGAGI. CDR3 sequence (DNA): TGTGCCAGCACCCTGGGTCAGGGGGAAACTGAAGCTTTCTTT. Protein product: CASTLGQGETEAFF.

V usage is TRBV6-6 and J usage is TRBJ2-5; D may be TRBD2 (6 bases). The CDR3 runs 15 residues. The germline CDR1 and CDR2 sequences are MNHNY and SVGAGI (reference sequence). Trimming removed 7 bases from V and 9 bases from J, with 24 bases in between. CDR3 in amino acids: CASTQHTTGGSSQYF. CDR3 coding DNA: TGTGCCAGCACCCAACATACTACCGGGGGTTCGTCCCAGTACTTC.

The table lists this clone with a few counts. The chain joins TRBV3-1 (or the pseudogene TRBV3-2) to TRBJ1-2; 9 nucleotides agree with TRBD1. This CDR3 has 16 amino acids. V lost 0 bases, J lost 2 bases, and 4 bases stayed unmatched. Germline V gene sequence: CDR1 LGHDT, CDR2 YNNKEL (reference sequence). The CDR3 here is CASSQEWGQGNYGYTF. As DNA, the CDR3 is TGTGCCAGCAGCCAAGAATGGGGACAGGGAAACTATGGCTACACCTTC.

This clone was recorded a few times. V usage is TRBV18 and J usage is TRBJ2-1; tentative D call: TRBD2 (5 bases). The CDR3 loop spans 15 amino acids. V lost 2 bases to trimming and J lost 3 bases, with 11 bases between them. CDR1 and CDR2 from the germline V gene are KGHSH and LQKENI. The CDR3 spells CASSPSGGGYNEQFF. The CDR3 coding sequence is TGTGCCAGCTCACCATCTGGCGGAGGCTACAATGAGCAGTTCTTC.

V usage is TRBV4-1 and J usage is TRBJ2-2, with D perhaps matching TRBD2 (6 bases). This CDR3 is 14 amino acids long. Germline V CDR1 and CDR2: MGHRA, YSYEKL. The V and J ends lost 2 bases and 7 bases respectively, with 11 bases between them. The CDR3 reads CASSQRRDDGELFF. The DNA of the CDR3 is TGCGCCAGCAGCCAACGGCGGGACGACGGGGAGCTGTTTTTT.

The chain couples TRBV12-3 or TRBV12-4 to TRBJ1-2, with D uncertain. V dropped 1 base and J dropped 3 bases, with 6 bases sitting between them. The CDR3 runs 13 residues. For the CDR3, the DNA is TGTGCCAGCAGTTTAGACAGAGACTATGGCTACACCTTC. It translates to CASSLDRDYGYTF.

The chain recombines TRBV12-5 with TRBJ2-5; TRBD1 matches at 7 bases. Germline CDR1 reads LGHNT; CDR2 reads FRNRAP. V dropped 5 bases and J dropped 1; count of bases not matched to a gene: 7. CDR3 length equals 15 residues. The DNA for the CDR3 is TGTGCTAGTGGTCTGACAGGGTTGGGCCAAGAGACCCAGTACTTC. Protein sequence: CASGLTGLGQETQYF.

The V call is TRBV6-5, the J call TRBJ2-7, with TRBD2 matching over 7 bases. The CDR3 runs to 14 residues. The trim removed 6 bases at V and 6 bases at J, leaving 11 bases unmatched. The V gene's germline CDR1 is MNHEY and CDR2 SVGAGI. CDR3 residues: CASRKQRDLPEQYF. The CDR3 DNA follows: TGTGCCAGCAGAAAGCAGCGGGACCTGCCCGAGCAGTACTTC.

This clone was seen repeatedly, ten times or more. This chain links TRBV30 with TRBJ1-4; D unclear. The V and J ends lost 2 bases and 8 bases respectively, with 15 bases between them. The CDR3 contains 14 residues. Germline V gene sequence: CDR1 GTSNPN, CDR2 SVGIG (reference sequence). The CDR3 loop is CAWSSSTLREKLFF. The CDR3, as DNA: TGTGCCTGGAGTAGCTCGACTCTTCGGGAAAAACTGTTTTTT.

This clone was seen just once. The chain uses TRBV2 and TRBJ1-1, with D uncertain. The CDR3 spans 13 residues. In germline, CDR1 is SNHLY, CDR2 FYNNEI. V was pared by 6 bases and J by 0 bases, with 8 bases between. The CDR3 spells CASSTDLNTEAFF. In DNA, the CDR3 is TGTGCCAGCAGCACAGACCTGAACACTGAAGCTTTCTTT.

This clone was picked up one time. The rearrangement uses TRBV6-5 and TRBJ2-7; 7 nucleotides align to TRBD1. Germline V gene sequence: CDR1 MNHEY, CDR2 SVGAGI. V dropped 5 bases and J dropped 0; count of bases not matched to a gene: 7. CDR3 length equals 15 residues. The CDR3 is CASSLLGQLSYEQYF. In nucleotides, the CDR3 is TGTGCCAGCAGTCTCCTGGGACAGCTCTCCTACGAGCAGTACTTC.